This T cell receptor beta chain was observed in a study of T cell responses to AZD1222 COVID-19 vaccine. TCRdb's table, derived via immunoSEQ multiplex PCR, lists solely in-frame clones and lacks some. Of 150,000 to 200,000 clones in the sample, about nine tenths are singletons; the top ten hold less than 1.5%. In germline, CDR1 is KGHDR, CDR2 SFDVKD. The CDR3 spans 15 residues. Trimming removed 3 bases from V and 2 bases from J, with 11 bases in between. The chain is built from TRBV24-1 and TRBJ2-3; unclear D gene. The source material was peripheral blood, sampled 28 days after the second AZD1222 dose. This TCR derives from an adult who received the AZD1222 COVID-19 vaccine. CDR3 in DNA: TGTGCCACCAGTGATCCAAAATTAACCACAGATACGCAGTATTTT. Its translation: CATSDPKLTTDTQYF.